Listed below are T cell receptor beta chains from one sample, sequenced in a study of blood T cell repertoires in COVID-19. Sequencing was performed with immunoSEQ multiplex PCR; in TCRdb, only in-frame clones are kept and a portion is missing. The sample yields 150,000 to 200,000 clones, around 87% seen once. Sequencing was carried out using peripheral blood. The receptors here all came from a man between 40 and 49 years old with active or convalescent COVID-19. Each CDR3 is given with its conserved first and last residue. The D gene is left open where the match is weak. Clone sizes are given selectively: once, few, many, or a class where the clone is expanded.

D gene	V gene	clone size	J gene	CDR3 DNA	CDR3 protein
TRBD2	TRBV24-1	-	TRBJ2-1	TGTGCCAACCTCCCGCCGGGGGGTTTGGAGCAGTTCTTC	CANLPPGGLEQFF
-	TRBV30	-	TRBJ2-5	TGTGCCTGGAGTCTCGAGACCCAGTACTTC	CAWSLETQYF
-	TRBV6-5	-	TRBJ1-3	TGTGCCAGCAGTTACTCCGGGGGGAAAGGAAACACCATATATTTT	CASSYSGGKGNTIYF
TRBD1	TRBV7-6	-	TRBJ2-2	TGTGCCAGCAGCCCCCGACAGGGGGCAAACACCGGGGAGCTGTTTTTT	CASSPRQGANTGELFF
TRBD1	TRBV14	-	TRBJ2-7	TGTGCCAGCAGTGGACAGGGAGTTGTGCAGTACTTC	CASSGQGVVQYF
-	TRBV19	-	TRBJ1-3	TGTGCCAGTAGTAGGCCCGGGGCTGGAAACACCATATATTTT	CASSRPGAGNTIYF
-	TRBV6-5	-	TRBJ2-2	TGTGCCAGCTCTCAGGGGAACACCGGGGAGCTGTTTTTT	CASSQGNTGELFF
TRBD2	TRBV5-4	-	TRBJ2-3	TGTGCCAGCAGCTCGCCTACTAGCGGAGAAACAGATACGCAGTATTTT	CASSSPTSGETDTQYF
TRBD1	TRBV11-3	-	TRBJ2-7	TGTGCCAGCAGCTTGGGCAGGGGGCACGAGCAGTACTTC	CASSLGRGHEQYF
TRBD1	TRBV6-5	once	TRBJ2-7	TGTGCCAGCAGCGCCGGGACAGGACCCTCTGGCGAGCAGTACTTC	CASSAGTGPSGEQYF
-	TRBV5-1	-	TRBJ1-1	TGCGCCAGCAGCTTGAATGGGGGGACGAACACTGAAGCTTTCTTT	CASSLNGGTNTEAFF
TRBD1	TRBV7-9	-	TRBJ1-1	TGTGCCAGCAGACCACAGGGACAGGCTGAAGCTTTCTTT	CASRPQGQAEAFF
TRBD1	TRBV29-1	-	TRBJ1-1	TGCAGCGGTTGGGACAGGGGGAACACTGAAGCTTTCTTT	CSGWDRGNTEAFF
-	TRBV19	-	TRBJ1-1	TGTGCCAGTCGGCGGGACCGTAACACTGAAGCTTTCTTT	CASRRDRNTEAFF
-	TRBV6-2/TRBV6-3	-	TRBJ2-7	TGTGCCAGCAGTTTGGGTTGGGACTTCTCCTACGAGCAGTACTTC	CASSLGWDFSYEQYF
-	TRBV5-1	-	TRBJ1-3	TGCGCCAGCAGCCTGGGGGCGAAAACCGGAAACACCATATATTTT	CASSLGAKTGNTIYF
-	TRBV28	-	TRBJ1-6	TGTGCCAGCAGGGCCCCGGCAGGCCATAGCTCCTATAATTCACCCCTCCACTTT	CASRAPAGHSSYNSPLHF
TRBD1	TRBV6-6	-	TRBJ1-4	TGTGCCATCCGGGACAGGGAAAAACTGTTTTTT	CAIRDREKLFF
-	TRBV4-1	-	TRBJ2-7	TGCGCCAGCAGCCCGTCGGGGAGCTACTACGAGCAGTACTTC	CASSPSGSYYEQYF
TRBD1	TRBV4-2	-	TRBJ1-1	TGTGCCAGCAGCCAAGACAACAGGGGAAGGTCTGAAGCTTTCTTT	CASSQDNRGRSEAFF
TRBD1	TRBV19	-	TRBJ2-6	TGTGCCAGTAGTGCGGACAGGGGGTCTCTGGGGGCCAACGTCCTGACTTTC	CASSADRGSLGANVLTF
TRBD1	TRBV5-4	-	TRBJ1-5	TGTGCCAGCAGAAACGGCCCAGGGGGAAATCAGCCCCAGCATTTT	CASRNGPGGNQPQHF
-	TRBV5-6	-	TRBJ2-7	TGTGCCAGCAGCCCAACACCCCTAGCGCCCTACTCCTACGAGCAGTACTTC	CASSPTPLAPYSYEQYF
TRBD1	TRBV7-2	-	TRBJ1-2	TGTGCCAGCACCGCGACAGGGGGCTACTATGGCTACACCTTC	CASTATGGYYGYTF
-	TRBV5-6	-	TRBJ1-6	TGTGCCAGCAGCTTGGGGCCGTCCAATTCACCCCTCCACTTT	CASSLGPSNSPLHF
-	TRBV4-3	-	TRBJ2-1	TGCGCCAGCAGCCCCGCGGTGTTGTGGAGTGAGCAGTTCTTC	CASSPAVLWSEQFF
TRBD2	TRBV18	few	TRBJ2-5	TGTGCCAGCTCACCCGGATTTCTCCTAGCGGGGCTGGAGACCCAGTACTTC	CASSPGFLLAGLETQYF
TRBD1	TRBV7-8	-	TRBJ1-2	TGTGCCAGCAGCTTAGTGGGGCAGGGGGTCGACTATGGCTACACCTTC	CASSLVGQGVDYGYTF
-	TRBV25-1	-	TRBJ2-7	TGTGCCAGCAGTGTTAGCTCCCACGAGCAGTACTTC	CASSVSSHEQYF
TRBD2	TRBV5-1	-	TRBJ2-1	TGCGCCAGCAGGGCGGGGGGATCCTACAATGAGCAGTTCTTC	CASRAGGSYNEQFF
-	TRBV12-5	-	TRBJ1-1	TGTGCTAGTGGTCTAGGGGGGGCTGAAGCTTTCTTT	CASGLGGAEAFF
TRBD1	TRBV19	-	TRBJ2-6	TGTGCCAGTAGTAAGGACAGGGTAGCTGGGGCCAACGTCCTGACTTTC	CASSKDRVAGANVLTF
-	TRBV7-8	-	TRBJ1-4	TGTGCCAGCAGCTTTTCATTGAGTTTTAAGAATGAAAAACTGTTTTTT	CASSFSLSFKNEKLFF
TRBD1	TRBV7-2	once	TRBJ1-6	TGTGCCAGCAGCCTAGACAGGGGATATTCACCCCTCCACTTT	CASSLDRGYSPLHF
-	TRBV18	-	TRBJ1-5	TGTGCCAGCTCACCAAGCGCCCCCCGCGGGGCTCAGCCCCAGCATTTT	CASSPSAPRGAQPQHF
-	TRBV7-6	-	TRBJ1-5	TGTGCCAGCAGCTTGCGGCAGGGTTTCCCTTCATTCTATGGCAATCAGCCCCAGCATTTT	CASSLRQGFPSFYGNQPQHF
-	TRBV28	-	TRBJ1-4	TGTGCCAGCAGTTCCCGACGGGGGGGTGAAAAACTGTTTTTT	CASSSRRGGEKLFF
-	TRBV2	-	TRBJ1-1	TGTGCCAGCAGTGAAGATATTACAGTGAACACTGAAGCTTTCTTT	CASSEDITVNTEAFF
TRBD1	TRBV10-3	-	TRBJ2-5	TGTGCCATCAGTTCGACAGGGGGTAGGGAGACCCAGTACTTC	CAISSTGGRETQYF